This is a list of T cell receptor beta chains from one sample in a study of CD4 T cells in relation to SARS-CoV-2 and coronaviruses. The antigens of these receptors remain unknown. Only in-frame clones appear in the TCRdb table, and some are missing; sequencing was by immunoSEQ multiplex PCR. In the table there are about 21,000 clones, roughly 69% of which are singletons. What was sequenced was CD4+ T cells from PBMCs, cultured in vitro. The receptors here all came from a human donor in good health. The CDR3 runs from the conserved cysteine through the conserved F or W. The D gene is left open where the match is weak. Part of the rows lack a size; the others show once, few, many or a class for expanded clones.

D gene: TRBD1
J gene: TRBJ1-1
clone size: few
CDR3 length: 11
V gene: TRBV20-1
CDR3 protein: CSASGGAEAFF
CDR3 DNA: TGCAGTGCCTCAGGGGGCGCTGAAGCTTTCTTT

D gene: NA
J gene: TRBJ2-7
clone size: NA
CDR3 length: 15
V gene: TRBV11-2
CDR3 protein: CASSLDNGVSYEQYF
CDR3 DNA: TGTGCCAGCAGCTTAGATAACGGCGTGTCCTACGAGCAGTACTTC

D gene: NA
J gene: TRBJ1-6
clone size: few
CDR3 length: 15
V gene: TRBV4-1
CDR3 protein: CASSQLLGPNSPLHF
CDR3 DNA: TGCGCCAGCAGCCAACTACTAGGACCAAATTCACCCCTCCACTTT

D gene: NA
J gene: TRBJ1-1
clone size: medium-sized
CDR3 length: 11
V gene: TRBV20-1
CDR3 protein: CSALKNTEAFF
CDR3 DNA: TGCAGTGCCCTGAAAAACACTGAAGCTTTCTTT

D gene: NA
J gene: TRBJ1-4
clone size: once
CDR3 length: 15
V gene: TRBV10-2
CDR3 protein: CASSDFDSRNEKLFF
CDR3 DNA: TGCGCCAGCAGTGATTTTGACAGTAGGAATGAAAAACTGTTTTTT

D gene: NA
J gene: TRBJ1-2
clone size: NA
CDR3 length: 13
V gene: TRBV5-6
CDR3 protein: CASSLEGLYGYTF
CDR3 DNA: TGTGCCAGCAGCTTGGAGGGGCTTTATGGCTACACCTTC

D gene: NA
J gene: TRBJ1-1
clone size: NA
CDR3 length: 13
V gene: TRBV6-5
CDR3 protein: CASSIRVGTEAFF
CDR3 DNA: TGTGCCAGCAGTATCCGGGTAGGCACTGAAGCTTTCTTT

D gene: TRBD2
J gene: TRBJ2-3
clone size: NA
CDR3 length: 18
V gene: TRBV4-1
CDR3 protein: CASSQEFYGRGYTDTQYF
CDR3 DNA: TGCGCCAGCAGCCAAGAATTCTACGGGAGGGGATACACAGATACGCAGTATTTT

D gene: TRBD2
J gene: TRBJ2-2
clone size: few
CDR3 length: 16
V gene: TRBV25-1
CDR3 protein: CASSEAFSGITGELFF
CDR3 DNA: TGTGCCAGCAGTGAGGCGTTTAGCGGGATTACCGGGGAGCTGTTTTTT

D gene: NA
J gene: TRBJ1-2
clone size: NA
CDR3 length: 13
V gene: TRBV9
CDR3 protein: CASSVKVNVGYTF
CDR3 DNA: TGTGCCAGCAGCGTAAAAGTTAACGTTGGCTACACCTTC

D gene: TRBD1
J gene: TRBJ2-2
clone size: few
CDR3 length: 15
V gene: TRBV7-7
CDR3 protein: CASSTGTGGPGELFF
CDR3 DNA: TGTGCCAGCAGCACCGGGACAGGGGGCCCCGGGGAGCTGTTTTTT

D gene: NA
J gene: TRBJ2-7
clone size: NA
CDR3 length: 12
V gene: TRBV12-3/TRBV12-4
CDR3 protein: CASRRASYEQYF
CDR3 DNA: TGTGCCAGCCGCCGGGCCTCCTACGAGCAGTACTTC

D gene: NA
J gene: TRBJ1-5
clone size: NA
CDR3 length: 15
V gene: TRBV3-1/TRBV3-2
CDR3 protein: CASSQDRTRNQPQHF
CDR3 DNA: TGTGCCAGCAGCCAAGATAGGACAAGAAATCAGCCCCAGCATTTT

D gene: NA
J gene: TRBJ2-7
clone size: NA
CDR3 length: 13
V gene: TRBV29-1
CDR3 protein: CSVGTGERGQQYF
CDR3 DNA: TGCAGCGTAGGGACCGGAGAAAGAGGCCAGCAGTACTTC

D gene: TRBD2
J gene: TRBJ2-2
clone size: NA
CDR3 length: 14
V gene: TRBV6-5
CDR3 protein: CASIGTRNTGELFF
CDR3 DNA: TGTGCCAGCATTGGGACTAGGAACACCGGGGAGCTGTTTTTT

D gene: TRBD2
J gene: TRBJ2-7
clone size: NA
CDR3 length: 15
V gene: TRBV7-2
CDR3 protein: CASSQLAGGPYEQYF
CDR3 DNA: TGTGCCAGCAGCCAGCTAGCGGGAGGTCCCTACGAGCAGTACTTC